The table lists the clone carrying this TCR beta chain with a few counts. The sample is drawn from a study of early T cells in non-severe SARS-CoV-2 infection. Each cDNA molecule carried a unique molecular identifier. TCRdb ran MiXCR on the 5' RACE reads and lists one entry per CDR3 protein. This repertoire shows approximately 81,000 distinct CDR3 sequences, roughly 5.7% found once; its top ten account for 6.5% to 9%. Germline V gives CDR1 SEHNR, CDR2 FQNEAQ (reference sequence). This CDR3 has 17 amino acids. Trimming took 3 bases from V and 2 from J, leaving 19 bases between them. The specimen sequenced was whole blood. The chain has TRBV7-9 and TRBJ2-5; D may be TRBD1 (6 bases). This TCR was recovered from an adult who was a healthcare worker with PCR-confirmed SARS-CoV-2 infection or an uninfected control (not recorded which). The DNA of the CDR3 is TGTGCCAGCAGCTTGACGTTGTACAGGGACAATCAAGAGACCCAGTACTTC. This encodes CASSLTLYRDNQETQYF.